One sample yielded the 31 T cell receptor beta chains listed below, sequenced in a study of blood T cell repertoires in COVID-19. TCRdb keeps only in-frame clones here, not all; method: immunoSEQ multiplex PCR. The sample has a few hundred thousand clones, 70% to 90% seen once. Material for sequencing was peripheral blood. The receptors were sampled from a woman in her 30s with COVID-19, enrolled during active disease.

Of note for this clone: The sample has other DNA sequences that encode this CDR3 too. The chain has TRBV30 and TRBJ2-7, with TRBD2 matching over 11 bases. Germline CDR1 reads GTSNPN; CDR2 reads SVGIG (reference sequence). V was clipped by 1 base and J by 3 bases; unmatched bases: 2. This CDR3 has 14 residues. CDR3 DNA: TGTGCCTGGAGTGCCGGACTAGCGGGCTACGAGCAGTACTTC. This codes for CAWSAGLAGYEQYF.

The DNA of the CDR3 is TGTGCCAGCAGTTTAAACGGGTTAGCCACTGAAGCTTTCTTT. Translated, it gives CASSLNGLATEAFF. The chain is built from TRBV27 and TRBJ1-1; D unresolved. V lost 2 bases and J 4 bases, leaving 11 bases between the germline ends. The V gene's germline CDR1 is MNHEY and CDR2 SMNVEV (reference sequence). This CDR3 contains 14 residues.

The V call is TRBV7-9, the J call TRBJ2-7, with TRBD1 matching 9 bases. CDR1 and CDR2 from the germline V gene are SEHNR and FQNEAQ (reference sequence). This CDR3 comprises 16 residues. Losses at the gene ends were 0 bases for V and 4 bases for J; bases not matched to a gene: 7. For the CDR3, the DNA is TGTGCCAGCAGCTTAGCCTCGGGACAGGGCAGATACGAGCAGTACTTC. As protein: CASSLASGQGRYEQYF. The full variable domain, completed using reference TRBV7-9 and TRBJ2-7, is DTGVSQNPRHKITKRGQNVTFRCDPISEHNRLYWYRQTLGQGPEFLTYFQNEAQLEKSRLLSDRFSAERPKGSFSTLEIQRTEQGDSAMYLCASSLASGQGRYEQYFGPGTRLTVT.

This sequence joins TRBV7-3 and TRBJ2-2; 9 nucleotides align to TRBD1. With 0 bases clipped from V and 5 bases from J, the junction kept 13 bases outside the gene matches. CDR3 length: 19 amino acids. Germline-derived CDR1 and CDR2 are SGHTA and FQGTGA. CDR3 DNA: TGTGCCAGCAGCTTAACGGGACAGGGATTTCGTGTGGGTACCGGGGAGCTGTTTTTT. This translates into CASSLTGQGFRVGTGELFF.

The chain recombines TRBV5-1 with TRBJ1-2, with TRBD1 as a possible D gene (5 bases). Deletions cut 4 bases from V and 4 bases from J, with 14 bases between. CDR3 length: 14 amino acids. Germline values: CDR1 SGHRS, CDR2 YFSETQ. The CDR3 sequence: CASSQGTGSYGYTF. CDR3 bases: TGCGCCAGCAGCCAAGGGACTGGAAGCTATGGCTACACCTTC.

The V call is TRBV19, the J call TRBJ2-5; the match to TRBD1 covers 7 bases. Losses at the gene ends were 6 bases for V and 2 bases for J; bases not matched to a gene: 3. CDR1 is LNHDA and CDR2 is SQIVND in the germline V gene (reference sequence). The CDR3 covers 13 residues. The CDR3 nucleotides read TGTGCCAGTAGCCGGGACAGACAAGAGACCCAGTACTTC. Translation: CASSRDRQETQYF.

This chain connects TRBV11-2 to TRBJ2-1; D remains ambiguous. The germline gives CDR1 SGHAT, CDR2 FQNNGV. This CDR3 contains 12 residues. Trimming stripped 3 bases from V and 8 bases from J, with 8 bases between. In nucleotides, the CDR3 is TGTGCCAGCAGCTTTGCGCAGGATGAGCAGTTCTTC. This translates into CASSFAQDEQFF.

The V and J genes are TRBV6-7 and TRBJ2-7; 7 nucleotides align to TRBD1. TRBV6-7 is an ORF; its function is uncertain. The CDR3 is made up of 15 amino acids. V lost 7 bases and J lost 2; bases outside the gene matches: 11. CDR3 DNA sequence: TGTGCCAGCAAACCCGGGACAGCAAGAACCTACGAGCAGTACTTC. Encoded protein: CASKPGTARTYEQYF.

About this clone itself: Germline is not matched at one junction end, which may reflect a read error. The chain links TRBV3-1 (or the pseudogene TRBV3-2) to TRBJ2-5; 9 bases map to TRBD2. CDR3 length: 15 residues. Germline assignment: CDR1 LGHDT and CDR2 YNNKEL (reference sequence). The CDR3 protein is CASSQGLAAQGTQYF. CDR3 sequence (DNA): TGTGCCAGCAGCCAAGGACTAGCGGCCCAAGGGACCCAGTACTTC.

This clone is a singleton in its sample. V and J are TRBV7-9 and TRBJ1-4; possible D gene TRBD1, 6 bases. Trimming took 3 bases from V and 3 from J, leaving 11 bases between them. This CDR3 comprises 15 residues. Germline loops: CDR1 SEHNR, CDR2 FQNEAQ (reference sequence). The CDR3 sequence is CASSFREGANEKLFF. CDR3 nucleotide sequence: TGTGCCAGCAGCTTCAGGGAGGGGGCTAATGAAAAACTGTTTTTT.

The chain employs TRBV30 and TRBJ2-7; D perhaps matches TRBD2 (5 bases). CDR1 and CDR2 from the germline V gene are GTSNPN and SVGIG (reference sequence). Trimming took 0 bases from V and 2 from J, leaving 11 bases between them. This CDR3 has 14 residues. The CDR3 sequence: CAWSVRGGTYEQYF. The CDR3 DNA reads TGTGCCTGGAGTGTACGCGGAGGAACCTACGAGCAGTACTTC.

The CDR3 DNA is TGTGCCAGCAATTGGGAGGAGGGCACAGATACGCAGTATTTT. Its protein product is CASNWEEGTDTQYF. J is TRBJ2-3 and V is TRBV28; D perhaps matches TRBD2 (6 bases). The germline V gene has CDR1 MDHEN and CDR2 SYDVKM. The V end was cut by 7 bases, the J end by 1 base, with 12 bases between. The CDR3 consists of 14 residues.

The CDR3 sequence is CASSTSTGLAKNIQYF. Written as DNA, the CDR3 is TGTGCCAGCAGCACATCTACAGGGTTGGCCAAAAACATTCAGTACTTC. The rearrangement links TRBV11-2 to TRBJ2-4; the D gene is possibly TRBD1 (6 bases). The ends were cut back, 5 bases at V and 1 base at J, with 15 bases in the middle. The CDR3 has 16 amino acids. Per germline, CDR1 SGHAT and CDR2 FQNNGV.

The chain employs TRBV5-5 and TRBJ1-2; TRBD1 is a possible D gene (6 bases). The CDR3 is 14 amino acids. Germline CDR1 is SGHKS and CDR2 is YYEKEE (reference sequence). Trimming removed 0 bases at V and 4 bases at J, with 10 bases between. The DNA for the CDR3 is TGTGCCAGCAGCTTGGGAGTAGGGGGCTATGGCTACACCTTC. This gives the protein CASSLGVGGYGYTF.

The rearrangement links TRBV24-1 to TRBJ2-7; tentative D call: TRBD1 (8 bases). Trimming cost V 4 bases and J 5 bases, with 14 bases left between them. The CDR3 covers 14 residues. The germline CDR1 and CDR2 sequences are KGHDR and SFDVKD. The CDR3 coding sequence is TGTGCCACCAGTGACATACAGGGGGGGAACGAGCAGTACTTC. This sequence encodes CATSDIQGGNEQYF.

This chain uses TRBV7-2 with TRBJ2-1; D possibly corresponds to TRBD1 (5 bases). Between the trimmed V and J ends, which lost 5 bases and 5 bases, there was a span of 10 bases. This CDR3 comprises 13 residues. Germline V CDR1 and CDR2: SGHTA, FQGNSA. The CDR3 spells CASSETRDNEQFF. CDR3 nucleotide sequence: TGTGCCAGCAGCGAGACCAGGGACAATGAGCAGTTCTTC. Using reference TRBV7-2 and TRBJ2-1 for the parts outside the CDR3, the full variable domain is GAGVSQSPSNKVTEKGKDVELRCDPISGHTALYWYRQSLGQGLEFLIYFQGNSAPDKSGLPSDRFSAERTGGSVSTLTIQRTQQEDSAVYLCASSETRDNEQFFGPGTRLTVL.

This clone was counted a single time. V gene TRBV9 combines with J gene TRBJ2-3; no clear D gene. The germline CDR1 and CDR2 sequences are SGDLS and YYNGEE. V lost 0 bases and J lost 1, with 9 bases in between. The CDR3 has 15 amino acids. CDR3 bases: TGTGCCAGCAGCGTAGGAGTCATGGGCACAGATACGCAGTATTTT. This gives the protein CASSVGVMGTDTQYF.

V gene TRBV4-3 combines with J gene TRBJ1-4; perhaps TRBD1 as D (6 bases). This CDR3 comprises 15 residues. In germline, CDR1 is LGHNA, CDR2 YSLEER. The V end was cut by 4 bases, the J end by 6 bases, with 15 bases between. The CDR3 spells CASSPRDKGDEKLFF. CDR3 nucleotide sequence: TGCGCCAGCAGCCCACGGGACAAAGGGGATGAAAAACTGTTTTTT.

The chain employs TRBV28 and TRBJ2-1, with TRBD2 as a possible D gene (6 bases). In germline, CDR1 is MDHEN, CDR2 SYDVKM. The V and J ends lost 6 bases and 10 bases respectively, with 10 bases between them. This CDR3 contains 11 residues. CDR3 residues: CASSGTLEQFF. Here the CDR3 DNA reads TGTGCCAGCAGCGGGACTCTAGAGCAGTTCTTC.

Here the CDR3 reads CASRDTGLSYGYTF. As DNA, the CDR3 is TGTGCCAGCCGCGACACCGGACTGAGCTATGGCTACACCTTC. The chain carries TRBV27 and TRBJ1-2; no firm D call. V dropped 8 bases and J dropped 4 bases, with 17 bases sitting between them. Germline V gene sequence: CDR1 MNHEY, CDR2 SMNVEV (reference sequence). The CDR3 runs to 14 residues.

This clone was observed once. This chain joins TRBV7-3 and TRBJ2-2; possibly TRBD1 for D (6 bases). V was cut by 5 bases and J by 4 bases, with 17 bases left in between. The CDR3 runs 16 residues. The germline V gene encodes CDR1 SGHTA and CDR2 FQGTGA. CDR3 coding DNA: TGTGCCAGCAGCCCCCCATCCTCAGGGGTCACCGGGGAGCTGTTTTTT. This translates into CASSPPSSGVTGELFF. The full variable domain, rest sourced from reference TRBV7-3 and TRBJ2-2, is GAGVSQTPSNKVTEKGKYVELRCDPISGHTALYWYRQSLGQGPEFLIYFQGTGAADDSGLPNDRFFAVRPEGSVSTLKIQRTERGDSAVYLCASSPPSSGVTGELFFGEGSRLTVL.

The V call is TRBV5-4, the J call TRBJ2-1; 10 bases map to TRBD1. This CDR3 has 14 residues. V was clipped by 8 bases and J by 6 bases; unmatched bases: 8. The germline CDR1 and CDR2 sequences are SGHNT and YYREEE (reference sequence). CDR3 protein: CASTGTGDFNEQFF. Here the CDR3 DNA reads TGTGCCAGTACCGGGACAGGGGATTTCAATGAGCAGTTCTTC.

The chain recombines TRBV4-1 with TRBJ2-2, with no clear D. Germline V CDR1 and CDR2: MGHRA, YSYEKL. Trimming pared 8 bases from V and 3 bases from J, leaving 13 bases between. The CDR3 is made up of 14 amino acids. The CDR3 nucleotides are TGCGCCAGCTCCGCCAGCGCGGACACCGGGGAGCTGTTTTTT. Protein: CASSASADTGELFF.

The V and J genes are TRBV2 and TRBJ2-1; tentatively, D is TRBD1 (8 bases). The germline V gene has CDR1 SNHLY and CDR2 FYNNEI. V lost 4 bases to trimming and J lost 4 bases, with 17 bases between them. The CDR3 runs 16 residues. The CDR3 protein is CASSVMTGEGYNEQFF. As DNA, the CDR3 is TGTGCCAGCAGTGTTATGACAGGGGAGGGTTACAATGAGCAGTTCTTC.

The chain combines TRBV9 with TRBJ2-7; D is possibly TRBD2 (6 bases). Germline CDR1 reads SGDLS; CDR2 reads YYNGEE. The CDR3 is 14 residues long. Deletions cut 2 bases from V and 2 bases from J, with 11 bases between. The CDR3: CASSVASDTYEQYF. For the CDR3, the DNA is TGTGCCAGCAGCGTGGCTAGCGACACCTACGAGCAGTACTTC.

This clone has a handful of counts. The chain combines TRBV27 with TRBJ2-7; D is perhaps TRBD1 (6 bases). V was shortened by 6 bases and J by 1 base, with 16 bases between the two germline ends. The CDR3 is 15 amino acids. Germline V gives CDR1 MNHEY, CDR2 SMNVEV (reference sequence). The CDR3 reads CASRSLDSYSYEQYF. CDR3 nucleotides: TGTGCCAGCAGATCTCTGGACAGCTATTCCTACGAGCAGTACTTC.

V is TRBV2 and J is TRBJ2-3, with 8 bases aligning to TRBD2. J lost 0 bases, V lost 5 bases, and 7 bases had no gene match. This CDR3 region has 16 residues. CDR1 and CDR2 (germline): SNHLY, FYNNEI. DNA of the CDR3: TGTGCCAGCAGTAAAGATATAGCGGGAAGCACAGATACGCAGTATTTT. Its translation is CASSKDIAGSTDTQYF.

V gene TRBV7-6 combines with J gene TRBJ2-7; D is ambiguous. The V gene lost 4 bases and the J gene lost 4 bases, with 11 bases spanning the gap. Germline CDR1 SGHVS, CDR2 FNYEAQ. There are 13 residues in the CDR3. CDR3 nucleotide sequence: TGTGCCAGCAGCTACTCACTGGAGTACGAGCAGTACTTC. This encodes CASSYSLEYEQYF.

This chain joins TRBV5-4 and TRBJ1-3; D perhaps matches TRBD1 (6 bases). The CDR3 has 15 residues. Per the germline V gene, CDR1 is SGHNT and CDR2 is YYREEE (reference sequence). Trimming left V 4 bases short and J 0 bases short, with 11 bases between. The CDR3, as DNA: TGTGCCAGCAGCCCTGGACAGAGCTCTGGAAACACCATATATTTT. This gives the protein CASSPGQSSGNTIYF. Using reference TRBV5-4 and TRBJ1-3 for the parts outside the CDR3, the full variable domain is ETGVTQSPTHLIKTRGQQVTLRCSSQSGHNTVSWYQQALGQGPQFIFQYYREEENGRGNFPPRFSGLQFPNYSSELNVNALELDDSALYLCASSPGQSSGNTIYFGEGSWLTVV.

The chain has TRBV28 and TRBJ2-7; 13 nucleotides align to TRBD2. This CDR3 has 17 amino acids. Germline assignment: CDR1 MDHEN and CDR2 SYDVKM. V dropped 5 bases and J dropped 0; count of bases not matched to a gene: 7. The CDR3 sequence: CASSPGTSGISSYEQYF. The DNA of the CDR3 is TGTGCCAGCAGTCCCGGGACTAGCGGGATCAGCTCCTACGAGCAGTACTTC.

The chain links TRBV19 to TRBJ2-7; a weak D match, TRBD2 (5 bases). This CDR3 comprises 13 residues. V shed 9 bases and J shed 2 bases, with 14 bases lying between them. Germline CDR1 reads LNHDA; CDR2 reads SQIVND (reference sequence). This CDR3 is CASQPTGTYEQYF. As DNA, the CDR3 is TGTGCCAGCCAACCTACCGGGACCTACGAGCAGTACTTC.